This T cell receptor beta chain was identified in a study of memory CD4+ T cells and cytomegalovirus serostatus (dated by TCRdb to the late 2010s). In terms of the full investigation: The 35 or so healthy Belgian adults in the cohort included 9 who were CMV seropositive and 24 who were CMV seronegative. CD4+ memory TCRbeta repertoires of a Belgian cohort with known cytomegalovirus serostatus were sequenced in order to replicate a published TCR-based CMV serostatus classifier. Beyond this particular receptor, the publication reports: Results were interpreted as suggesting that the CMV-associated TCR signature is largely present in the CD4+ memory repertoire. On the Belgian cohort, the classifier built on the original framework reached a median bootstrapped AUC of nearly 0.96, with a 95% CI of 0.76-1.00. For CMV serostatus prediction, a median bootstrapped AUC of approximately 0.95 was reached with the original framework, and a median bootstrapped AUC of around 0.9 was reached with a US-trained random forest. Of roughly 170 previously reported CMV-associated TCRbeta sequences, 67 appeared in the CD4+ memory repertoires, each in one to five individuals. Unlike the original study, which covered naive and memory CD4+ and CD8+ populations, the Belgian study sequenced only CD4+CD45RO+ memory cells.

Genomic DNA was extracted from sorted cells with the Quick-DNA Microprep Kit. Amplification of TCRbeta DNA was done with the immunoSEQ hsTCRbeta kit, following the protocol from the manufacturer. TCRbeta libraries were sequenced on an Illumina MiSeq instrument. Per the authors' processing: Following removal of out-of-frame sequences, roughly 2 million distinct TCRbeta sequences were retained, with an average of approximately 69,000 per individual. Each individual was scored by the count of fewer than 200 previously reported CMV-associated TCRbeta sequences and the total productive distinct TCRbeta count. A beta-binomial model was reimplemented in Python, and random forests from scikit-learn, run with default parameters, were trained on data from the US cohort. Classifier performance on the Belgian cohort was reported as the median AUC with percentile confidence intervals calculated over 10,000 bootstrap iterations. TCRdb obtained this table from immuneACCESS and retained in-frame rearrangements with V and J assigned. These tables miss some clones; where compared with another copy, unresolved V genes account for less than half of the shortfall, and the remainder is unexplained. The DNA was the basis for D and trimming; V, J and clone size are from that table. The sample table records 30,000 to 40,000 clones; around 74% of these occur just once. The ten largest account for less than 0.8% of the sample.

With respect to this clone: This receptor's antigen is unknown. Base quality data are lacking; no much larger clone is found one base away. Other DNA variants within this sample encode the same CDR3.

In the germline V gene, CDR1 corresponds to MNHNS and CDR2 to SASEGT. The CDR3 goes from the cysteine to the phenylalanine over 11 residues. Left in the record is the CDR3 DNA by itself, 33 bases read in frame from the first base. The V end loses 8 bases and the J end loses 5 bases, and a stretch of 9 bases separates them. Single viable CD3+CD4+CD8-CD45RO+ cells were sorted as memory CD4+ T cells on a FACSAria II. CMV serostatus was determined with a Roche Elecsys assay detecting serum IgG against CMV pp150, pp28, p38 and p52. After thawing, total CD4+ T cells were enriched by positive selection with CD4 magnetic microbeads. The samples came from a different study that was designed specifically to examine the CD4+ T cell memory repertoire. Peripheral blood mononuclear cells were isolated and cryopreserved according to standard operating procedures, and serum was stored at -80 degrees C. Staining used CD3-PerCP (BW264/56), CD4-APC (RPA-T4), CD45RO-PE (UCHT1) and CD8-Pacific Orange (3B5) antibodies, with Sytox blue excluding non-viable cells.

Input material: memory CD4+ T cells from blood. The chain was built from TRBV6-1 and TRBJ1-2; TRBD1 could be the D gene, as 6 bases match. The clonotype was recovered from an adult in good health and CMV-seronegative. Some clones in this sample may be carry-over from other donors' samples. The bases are TGTGCCAGCCAGACAGGATATGGCTACACCTTC. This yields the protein CASQTGYGYTF.